The 31 T cell receptor beta chains in this list originate from one sample, sequenced in a study of blood T cells in healthy people across ages. With a J-beta primer mix and a sample-barcoded 5' primer, a second PCR ran about 6 to 11 cycles. Each CDR3 protein is one row after TCRdb ran MiXCR on the 5' RACE reads. This sample carries 550,000 to 700,000 distinct CDR3 sequences, 25% to 30% of them seen once, and the ten largest clones take 18%. The sequencing sample was made of blood. These receptors all stem from a woman aged 70-85 years in good health.

A few counts support this clonotype. The chain combines TRBV7-2 with TRBJ2-1; D is undetermined. V lost 1 base to trimming and J lost 0 bases, with 7 bases between them. The germline CDR1 and CDR2 sequences are SGHTA and FQGNSA. The CDR3 has 15 residues. The CDR3 loop is CASSLVADSYNEQFF. CDR3 DNA: TGTGCCAGCAGCTTAGTAGCCGACTCCTACAATGAGCAGTTCTTC.

The J gene is TRBJ1-2, the V gene TRBV20-1; perhaps TRBD1 as D (6 bases). Germline loops: CDR1 DFQATT, CDR2 SNEGSKA (reference sequence). The CDR3 is made up of 15 amino acids. The V end was cut by 6 bases, the J end by 4 bases, with 21 bases between. The CDR3 region is CSARSAGGWGYGYTF. DNA for the CDR3: TGCAGTGCGCGTTCGGCGGGGGGCTGGGGCTATGGCTACACCTTC.

The chain joins TRBV5-1 to TRBJ2-7; the D gene is possibly TRBD1 (5 bases). CDR1 is SGHRS and CDR2 is YFSETQ in the germline V gene. The V and J ends lost 4 bases and 3 bases respectively, with 8 bases between them. This CDR3 contains 12 residues. The CDR3 sequence: CASSGQHYEQYF. For the CDR3, the DNA is TGCGCCAGCAGCGGACAACACTACGAGCAGTACTTC.

This clonotype occurred many times. The chain employs TRBV12-3 or TRBV12-4 and TRBJ2-1; D is uncertain. The germline V and J ends were trimmed by 9 bases and 0 bases, with 3 bases remaining between them. This CDR3 is built from 11 residues. CDR3 amino acids: CASGSYNEQFF. DNA of the CDR3: TGTGCCAGTGGCTCCTACAATGAGCAGTTCTTC.

The CDR3 loop is CASQDPSGNTIYF. CDR3 nucleotides: TGTGCCAGTCAGGACCCCTCTGGAAACACCATATATTTT. This sequence joins TRBV19 and TRBJ1-3; D remains ambiguous. V lost 8 bases and J lost 0, with 8 bases in between. Per the germline V gene, CDR1 is LNHDA and CDR2 is SQIVND (reference sequence). The CDR3 consists of 13 residues.

The genes are TRBV20-1 and TRBJ1-1, with 8 nucleotides matching TRBD1. CDR1 and CDR2 from the germline V gene are DFQATT and SNEGSKA (reference sequence). The V segment lost 3 bases and the J segment 1 base; nucleotides outside the gene matches: 7. The CDR3 runs 15 residues. Here the CDR3 reads CSARPTGEENTEAFF. The DNA for the CDR3 is TGCAGTGCTAGGCCGACAGGGGAGGAGAACACTGAAGCTTTCTTT.

This chain connects TRBV5-1 to TRBJ2-7; 10 nucleotides line up with TRBD1. The CDR3 extends over 16 amino acids. The V segment lost 1 base and the J segment 4 bases; nucleotides outside the gene matches: 8. In germline, CDR1 is SGHRS, CDR2 YFSETQ. The CDR3 is CASSLTWTGGSYEQYF. CDR3 bases: TGCGCCAGCAGCTTGACCTGGACAGGGGGGTCTTACGAGCAGTACTTC.

The V gene is TRBV12-3 or TRBV12-4, the J gene TRBJ1-4; D is possibly TRBD1 (5 bases). This CDR3 has 14 residues. With 5 bases removed from V and 5 bases from J, the gap between germline ends came to 12 bases. CDR3 in amino acids: CASSRREPNEKLFF. The CDR3 coding sequence is TGTGCCAGCAGTCGCAGGGAACCAAATGAAAAACTGTTTTTT.

Only a few counts were recorded for this clonotype. The chain combines TRBV6-5 with TRBJ2-7, with 10 bases identical to TRBD1. The CDR3 extends over 15 amino acids. V was pared by 4 bases and J by 5 bases, with 8 bases of the junction left unmatched. CDR1 MNHEY and CDR2 SVGAGI come from the germline V gene. The chain's CDR3 is CASSWDRDRGHEQYF. The CDR3 bases are TGTGCCAGCAGTTGGGACCGGGACAGGGGCCACGAGCAGTACTTC.

This clonotype was observed a few times. CDR3 sequence reads: CASSSERGAFYNEQFF. In DNA, the CDR3 is TGTGCCAGCAGCTCCGAGCGGGGGGCCTTTTACAATGAGCAGTTCTTC. The chain links TRBV7-9 to TRBJ2-5; 9 bases are a match to TRBD2. The last part of the DNA fits TRBJ2-1 better; the J call may be wrong. The CDR3 is 16 amino acids. From germline, CDR1 is SEHNR and CDR2 FQNEAQ (reference sequence).

This clonotype has just a few counts. The chain employs TRBV20-1 and TRBJ1-5; D is perhaps TRBD1 (5 bases). CDR1 is DFQATT, CDR2 SNEGSKA, per germline (reference sequence). CDR3 length: 13 amino acids. Trimming stripped 5 bases from V and 2 bases from J, with 10 bases between. CDR3 bases: TGCAGTGCTGGGGGTCGGGGCAATCAGCCCCAGCATTTT. Residues: CSAGGRGNQPQHF.

There are a few counts of this clonotype. One end of the junction varies from germline; a read error may be responsible. The V call is TRBV7-2, the J call TRBJ2-6; D might be TRBD1 (5 bases). The CDR3 sequence is 15 residues long. Germline CDR1 is SGHTA and CDR2 is FQGNSA. CDR3 protein: CASSLRVTGADVLTF. The CDR3 DNA follows: TGTGCCAGCAGCTTAAGGGTGACTGGGGCCGACGTCCTGACTTTC.

This clonotype was seen only a few times. This chain links TRBV6-1 with TRBJ1-3; TRBD1 agrees at 12 bases. V shed 6 bases and J 0 bases; nucleotides not matched to a gene: 6. Germline CDR1 reads MNHNS; CDR2 reads SASEGT. The CDR3 runs 17 residues. In DNA, the CDR3 is TGTGCCAGCAGAGGGAGGGACAGGGGGCTCTCTGGAAACACCATATATTTT. Translation gives CASRGRDRGLSGNTIYF.

This clonotype has just a few counts. The V and J genes are TRBV27 and TRBJ2-1; the D gene could be TRBD1 or TRBD2 (5 bases each). This CDR3 has 13 amino acids. Trimming shortened V by 8 bases and J by 5 bases, and 13 bases separated the two germline ends. Germline-derived CDR1 and CDR2 are MNHEY and SMNVEV (reference sequence). The chain's CDR3 is CASALGRDNEQFF. The CDR3 region has the DNA TGTGCCAGCGCCTTGGGGCGGGACAATGAGCAGTTCTTC.

The chain is built from TRBV11-2 and TRBJ2-5; TRBD2 agrees at 14 bases. The CDR3 contains 16 residues. The ends lost 4 bases at V and 3 bases at J; junction bases unmatched: 4. Germline-derived CDR1 and CDR2 are SGHAT and FQNNGV. Here the CDR3 DNA reads TGTGCCAGCAGCTCTGGGACTAGCGGGAGTAAAGAGACCCAGTACTTC. It encodes CASSSGTSGSKETQYF. Filled out from reference TRBV11-2 and TRBJ2-5, the complete variable domain reads EAGVAQSPRYKIIEKRQSVAFWCNPISGHATLYWYQQILGQGPKLLIQFQNNGVVDDSQLPKDRFSAERLKGVDSTLKIQPAKLEDSAVYLCASSSGTSGSKETQYFGPGTRLLVL.

In its sample, this clonotype was seen a few times. The chain couples TRBV6-5 to TRBJ1-2; D is possibly TRBD1 (6 bases). Germline V CDR1 and CDR2: MNHEY, SVGAGI. Trimming removed 0 bases from V and 6 bases from J, with 8 bases in between. The CDR3 covers 13 residues. The CDR3 DNA reads TGTGCCAGCAGTTACTCATGGGGGCATGGCTACACCTTC. Encoded protein: CASSYSWGHGYTF.

Comments on this clonotype: A much more abundant neighbour one base away suggests this may be a read error. The chain joins TRBV6-5 to TRBJ1-5, with 9 bases fitting TRBD1. Germline V lookup: CDR1 MNHEY, CDR2 SVGAGI. The CDR3 consists of 17 residues. Germline trimming cut 2 bases from V and 2 bases from J; bases unmatched to any gene: 7. CDR3 in DNA: TGTGCCAGCAGTTACGGGACAGGGCGAAGAGGCAATCAGCCCCAGCATTTT. As protein: CASSYGTGRRGNQPQHF.

The rearrangement uses TRBV7-2 and TRBJ2-1, with D tentatively TRBD1 or TRBD2 (6 bases each). Germline V lookup: CDR1 SGHTA, CDR2 FQGNSA. V lost 1 base, J lost 2 bases, and 9 bases lay in between. The CDR3 spans 15 residues. As DNA, the CDR3 is TGTGCCAGCAGCTTAGACGGGGGCACCTACAATGAGCAGTTCTTC. Its translation is CASSLDGGTYNEQFF.

This clonotype was detected only a few times. J is TRBJ2-5 and V is TRBV28; 7 nucleotides align to TRBD1. The V gene's germline CDR1 is MDHEN and CDR2 SYDVKM. The CDR3 length is 13 residues. J was trimmed by 1 base and V by 8 bases; bases with no gene match: 4. This CDR3 reads CASSTGIQETQYF. CDR3 in DNA: TGTGCCAGCTCGACAGGGATCCAAGAGACCCAGTACTTC.

This chain joins TRBV5-1 and TRBJ2-1, with 12 bases identical to TRBD1. Per germline, CDR1 SGHRS and CDR2 YFSETQ. The CDR3 has 13 amino acids. V lost 5 bases to trimming and J lost 10 bases; unmatched junction nucleotides: 4. The CDR3 region is CASRRDRGPEQFF. The CDR3 DNA reads as TGCGCCAGCAGGAGGGACAGGGGGCCCGAGCAGTTCTTC.

The chain recombines TRBV7-2 with TRBJ2-3, with TRBD1 matching over 8 bases. This CDR3 region has 14 residues. The V gene's germline CDR1 is SGHTA and CDR2 FQGNSA. Unmatched junction bases numbered 5, after V lost 4 bases and J lost 5 bases. CDR3: CASSSDRGRDTQYF. Written as DNA, the CDR3 is TGTGCCAGCAGCTCTGACAGGGGCAGAGATACGCAGTATTTT.

The chain has TRBV5-6 and TRBJ1-1; 8 positions match TRBD1. Germline V CDR1 and CDR2: SGHDT, YYEEEE. CDR3 size: 16 residues. V shed 3 bases and J 0 bases; nucleotides not matched to a gene: 7. The CDR3 bases are TGTGCCAGCAGCTACCTTCAGGGGGCCATGAACACTGAAGCTTTCTTT. Translating it yields CASSYLQGAMNTEAFF.

The genes are TRBV3-1 and TRBJ2-5; 8 bases map to TRBD2. With 5 bases clipped from V and 3 bases from J, the junction kept 8 bases outside the gene matches. Germline V gives CDR1 LGHDT, CDR2 YNNKEL (reference sequence). CDR3 length: 15 amino acids. CDR3 nucleotides: TGTGCCAGCAGCGCTCCGGGACTAGTGAAAGAGACCCAGTACTTC. This gives the protein CASSAPGLVKETQYF.

This chain links TRBV29-1 with TRBJ2-1; TRBD1 matches 7 bases. The CDR3 contains 15 residues. V was pared by 1 base and J by 4 bases, with 7 bases of the junction left unmatched. Germline V gene lookup returns CDR1 SQVTM and CDR2 ANQGSEA. The CDR3 loop reads CSVEAYGQEYNEQFF. CDR3 sequence (DNA): TGCAGCGTTGAAGCCTATGGACAGGAGTACAATGAGCAGTTCTTC.

V and J are TRBV11-3 and TRBJ2-5; no definite D call. The closer fit of TRBJ2-1 to the DNA end suggests the J call may be wrong. The germline CDR1 and CDR2 sequences are SGHNT and YENEEA. This CDR3 has 13 residues. DNA for the CDR3: TGTGCCAGCAGTCTTCCTGGCAGGAATGAGCAGTTCTTC. It encodes CASSLPGRNEQFF.

The gene calls are TRBV12-3 or TRBV12-4 and TRBJ1-2; possible D gene TRBD1, 6 bases. V shed 6 bases and J shed 8 bases, with 19 bases lying between them. There are 14 residues in the CDR3. For the CDR3, the DNA is TGTGCCAGCAGCCCAAGGGGGAATTCTTGGGGCTACACCTTC. The encoded protein is CASSPRGNSWGYTF.

This clonotype appeared a few times. The chain employs TRBV20-1 and TRBJ1-6; D gene ambiguous. The CDR3 consists of 15 residues. With 4 bases removed from V and 1 base from J, the gap between germline ends came to 11 bases. Per the germline V gene, CDR1 is DFQATT and CDR2 is SNEGSKA (reference sequence). The CDR3 nucleotides are TGCAGTGCTACGGAGGAGTCATCCTATAATTCACCCCTCCACTTT. This encodes CSATEESSYNSPLHF.

With respect to this clonotype: Because it lacks the conserved phenylalanine or tryptophan at the end, this CDR3 is likely a read error. The V gene is TRBV5-1, the J gene TRBJ2-6; possibly TRBD1 for D (8 bases). V shed 3 bases and J shed 0 bases, with 13 bases lying between them. CDR1 SGHRS and CDR2 YFSETQ come from the germline V gene. CDR3 length equals 17 residues. The DNA for the CDR3 is TGCGCCAGCAGCTCGGGGGGACAGGCCTCTGGGGCCAACGTCCTGACTCTC. Translation: CASSSGGQASGANVLTL.

This clonotype was recorded a few times. V usage is TRBV12-3 or TRBV12-4 and J usage is TRBJ1-2; 10 bases map to TRBD1. CDR3 length: 14 amino acids. After removal of 6 bases from V and 5 bases from J, the junction contained 6 bases not matched to a gene. CDR3 sequence (DNA): TGTGCCAGCAGCCCCGGACAGGGGGTGTATGGCTACACCTTC. Translating it yields CASSPGQGVYGYTF.

The CDR3 DNA is TGTGCCAGCAGCTCCATGTCCCAACAAGAGACCCAGTACTTC. This translates into CASSSMSQQETQYF. The rearrangement links TRBV11-2 to TRBJ2-5, with unresolved D. The CDR3 length is 14 residues. V was cut by 4 bases and J by 2 bases, with 11 bases left in between. CDR1 is SGHAT, CDR2 FQNNGV, per germline.

This clonotype was seen a few times. V gene TRBV7-9 combines with J gene TRBJ1-1; maybe TRBD1 (5 bases). Germline V gene data show CDR1 as SEHNR and CDR2 as FQNEAQ (reference sequence). The CDR3 has 15 amino acids. V was trimmed by 1 base and J by 3 bases, leaving 12 bases between them. The CDR3 loop is CASSLVGGEDTEAFF. The CDR3 region has the DNA TGTGCCAGCAGCTTAGTTGGAGGGGAGGACACTGAAGCTTTCTTT.